This TCR beta chain was obtained from a study of blood T cell repertoires in COVID-19. Per the germline V gene, CDR1 is SNHLY and CDR2 is FYNNEI. The V end lost 6 bases, the J end lost 2 bases, and 14 bases lay between the germline ends. There are 14 residues in the CDR3. Only in-frame clones appear in the TCRdb table, and some are missing; sequencing was by immunoSEQ multiplex PCR. The sample includes about 120,000 clones, roughly 80% of them seen just once. This sequence was found in a man aged 60-69 years with acute or convalescent COVID-19. The chain couples TRBV2 to TRBJ2-7, with D tentatively TRBD1 (6 bases). Sequencing was performed on peripheral blood. The CDR3 protein is CASRRQETTYEQYF. CDR3 DNA sequence: TGTGCCAGCAGAAGACAGGAGACTACCTACGAGCAGTACTTC. The full variable domain, its missing parts supplied by reference TRBV2 and TRBJ2-7, is EPEVTQTPSHQVTQMGQEVILRCVPISNHLYFYWYRQILGQKVEFLVSFYNNEISEKSEIFDDQFSVERPDGSNFTLKIRSTKLEDSAMYFCASRRQETTYEQYFGPGTRLTVT.